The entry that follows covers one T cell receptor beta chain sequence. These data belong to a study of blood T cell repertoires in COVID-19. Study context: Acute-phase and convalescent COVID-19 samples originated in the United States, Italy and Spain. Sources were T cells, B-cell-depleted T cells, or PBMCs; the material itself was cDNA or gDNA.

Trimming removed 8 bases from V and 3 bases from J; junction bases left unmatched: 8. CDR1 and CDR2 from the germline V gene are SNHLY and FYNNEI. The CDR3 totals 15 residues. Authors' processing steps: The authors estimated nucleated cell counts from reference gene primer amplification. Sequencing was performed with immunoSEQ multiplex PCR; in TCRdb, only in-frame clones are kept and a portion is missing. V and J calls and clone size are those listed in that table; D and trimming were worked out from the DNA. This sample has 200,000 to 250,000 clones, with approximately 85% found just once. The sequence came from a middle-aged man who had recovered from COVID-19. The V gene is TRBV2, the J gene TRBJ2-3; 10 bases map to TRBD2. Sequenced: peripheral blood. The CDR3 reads CASATGTSATDTQYF. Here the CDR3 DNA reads TGTGCCAGCGCAACCGGGACTAGCGCTACAGATACGCAGTATTTT.